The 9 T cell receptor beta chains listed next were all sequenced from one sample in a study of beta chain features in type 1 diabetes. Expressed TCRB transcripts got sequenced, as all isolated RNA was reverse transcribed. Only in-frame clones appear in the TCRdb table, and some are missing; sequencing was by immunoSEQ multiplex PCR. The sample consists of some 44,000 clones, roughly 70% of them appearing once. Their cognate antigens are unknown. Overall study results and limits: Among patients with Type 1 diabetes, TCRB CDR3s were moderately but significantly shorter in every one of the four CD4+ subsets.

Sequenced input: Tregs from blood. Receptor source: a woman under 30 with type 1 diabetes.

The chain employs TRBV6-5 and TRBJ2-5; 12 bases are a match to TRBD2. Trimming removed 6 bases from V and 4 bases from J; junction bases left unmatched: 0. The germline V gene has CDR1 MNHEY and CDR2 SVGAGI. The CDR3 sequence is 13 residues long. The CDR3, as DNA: TGTGCCAGCAGGGGACTAGCGGGAGAGACCCAGTACTTC. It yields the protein CASRGLAGETQYF.

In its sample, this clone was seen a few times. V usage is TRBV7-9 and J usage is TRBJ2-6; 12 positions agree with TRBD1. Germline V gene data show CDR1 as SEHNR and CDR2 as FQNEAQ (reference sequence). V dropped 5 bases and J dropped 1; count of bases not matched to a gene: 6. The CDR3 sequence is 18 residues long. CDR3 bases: TGTGCCAGCAGCCAAGCGGGACAGGGGGCATCTGGGGCCAACGTCCTGACTTTC. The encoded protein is CASSQAGQGASGANVLTF.

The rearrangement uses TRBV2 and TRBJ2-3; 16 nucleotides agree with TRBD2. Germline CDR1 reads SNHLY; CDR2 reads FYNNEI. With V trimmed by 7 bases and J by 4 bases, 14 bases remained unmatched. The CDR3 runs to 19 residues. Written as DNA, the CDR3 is TGTGCCAGCAACCTCCCGGGACTAGCGGGGGGGACCACCGCAGATACGCAGTATTTT. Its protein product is CASNLPGLAGGTTADTQYF. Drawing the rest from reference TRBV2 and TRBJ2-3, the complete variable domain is EPEVTQTPSHQVTQMGQEVILRCVPISNHLYFYWYRQILGQKVEFLVSFYNNEISEKSEIFDDQFSVERPDGSNFTLKIRSTKLEDSAMYFCASNLPGLAGGTTADTQYFGPGTRLTVL.

The CDR3 DNA sequence: TGCAGCGTTCTAGCGGGGGAGACCCAGTACTTC. This codes for CSVLAGETQYF. The chain couples TRBV29-1 to TRBJ2-5; 9 bases map to TRBD2. Per germline, CDR1 SQVTM and CDR2 ANQGSEA. The CDR3 totals 11 residues. Trimming took 5 bases from V and 5 from J; bases not matched to a gene: 0.

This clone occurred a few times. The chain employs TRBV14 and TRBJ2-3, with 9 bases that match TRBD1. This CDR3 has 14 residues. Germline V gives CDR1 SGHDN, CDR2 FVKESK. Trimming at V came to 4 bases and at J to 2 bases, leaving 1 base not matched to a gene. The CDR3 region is CASSRDRATDTQYF. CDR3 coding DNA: TGTGCCAGCAGCCGGGACAGGGCCACAGATACGCAGTATTTT.

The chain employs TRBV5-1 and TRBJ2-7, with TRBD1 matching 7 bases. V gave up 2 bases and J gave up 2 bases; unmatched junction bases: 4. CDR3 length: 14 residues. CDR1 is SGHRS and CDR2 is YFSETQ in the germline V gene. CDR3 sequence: CASSFGTEAYEQYF. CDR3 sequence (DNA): TGCGCCAGCAGCTTCGGGACAGAGGCCTACGAGCAGTACTTC. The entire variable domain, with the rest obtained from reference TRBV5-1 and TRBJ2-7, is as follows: KAGVTQTPRYLIKTRGQQVTLSCSPISGHRSVSWYQQTPGQGLQFLFEYFSETQRNKGNFPGRFSGRQFSNSRSEMNVSTLELGDSALYLCASSFGTEAYEQYFGPGTRLTVT.

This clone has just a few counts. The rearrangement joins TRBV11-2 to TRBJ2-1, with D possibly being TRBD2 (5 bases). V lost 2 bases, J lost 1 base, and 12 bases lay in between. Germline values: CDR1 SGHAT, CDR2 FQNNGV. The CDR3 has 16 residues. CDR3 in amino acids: CASSLRSSRSYNEQFF. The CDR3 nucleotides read TGTGCCAGCAGCTTAAGGTCTAGCAGGTCCTACAATGAGCAGTTCTTC.

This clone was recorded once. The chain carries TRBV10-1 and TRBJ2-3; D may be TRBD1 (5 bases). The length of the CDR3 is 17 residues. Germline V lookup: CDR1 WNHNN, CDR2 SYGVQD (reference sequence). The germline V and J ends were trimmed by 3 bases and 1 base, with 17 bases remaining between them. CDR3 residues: CASSDSIGQGRTDTQYF. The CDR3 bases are TGCGCCAGCAGTGACAGCATCGGGCAGGGTCGCACAGATACGCAGTATTTT.

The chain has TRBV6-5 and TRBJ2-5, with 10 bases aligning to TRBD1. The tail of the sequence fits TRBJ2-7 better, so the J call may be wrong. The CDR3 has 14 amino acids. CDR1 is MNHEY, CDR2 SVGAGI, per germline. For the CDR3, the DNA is TGTGCCAGCACTGGACAGGGGGTTGCCTACGAGCAGTACTTC. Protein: CASTGQGVAYEQYF.